The rows below give T cell receptor beta chains drawn from one sample of a study of shared clonotypes between healthy human individuals. Only in-frame clones appear in the TCRdb table, and some are missing; sequencing was by immunoSEQ multiplex PCR. The sample has some 2 million clones; about 95% are singletons. Sequenced material: naive CD8+ T cells sorted from blood. The receptors originated from a young man in good health. The CDR3 runs from the conserved cysteine through the conserved F or W. Fields, in order: D gene, J gene, clone size, V gene, CDR3 protein, CDR3 DNA. The D gene is left open where the match is weak. Clone size, where shown, is once, few, many, or a class for clones that have expanded.

D: NA
J: TRBJ2-7
size: NA
V: TRBV4-1
CDR3: CASSLLPSASSSYEQYF
DNA: TGCGCCAGCAGCCTCCTACCCTCGGCATCCTCTTCCTACGAGCAGTACTTC

D: NA
J: TRBJ1-2
size: NA
V: TRBV29-1
CDR3: CSVESRGPTRYGYTF
DNA: TGCAGCGTTGAAAGCCGGGGCCCAACCAGGTATGGCTACACCTTC

D: NA
J: TRBJ1-2
size: NA
V: TRBV4-2
CDR3: CASSQEAGLNDGYTF
DNA: TGTGCCAGCAGCCAAGAAGCGGGGCTCAACGATGGCTACACCTTC

D: TRBD1
J: TRBJ2-7
size: NA
V: TRBV28
CDR3: CASKRQGAGEQYF
DNA: TGTGCCAGCAAAAGACAGGGGGCCGGTGAGCAGTACTTC

D: NA
J: TRBJ2-7
size: NA
V: TRBV2
CDR3: CASRGPTSSYEQYF
DNA: TGTGCCAGCAGGGGACCGACTTCCTCCTACGAGCAGTACTTC

D: NA
J: TRBJ1-1
size: NA
V: TRBV11-2
CDR3: CASSLRDILEAFF
DNA: TGTGCCAGCAGCTTAAGGGACATTTTGGAAGCTTTCTTT

D: NA
J: TRBJ1-2
size: NA
V: TRBV9
CDR3: CASSPIGGGGYTF
DNA: TGTGCCAGCAGCCCGATCGGGGGAGGTGGCTACACCTTC

D: NA
J: TRBJ2-7
size: NA
V: TRBV10-3
CDR3: CAIRKWDFYEQYF
DNA: TGTGCCATCAGGAAGTGGGACTTCTACGAGCAGTACTTC

D: TRBD1
J: TRBJ2-5
size: NA
V: TRBV27
CDR3: CASSRGPGQGVETQYF
DNA: TGTGCCAGCAGTCGGGGGCCGGGACAGGGTGTGGAGACCCAGTACTTC

D: TRBD1
J: TRBJ2-7
size: few
V: TRBV19
CDR3: CASSGTGDEQYF
DNA: TGTGCCAGTAGTGGGACAGGGGACGAGCAGTACTTC

D: NA
J: TRBJ2-5
size: NA
V: TRBV13
CDR3: CASSLRSSWETQYF
DNA: TGTGCCAGCAGCTTGAGGAGCTCCTGGGAGACCCAGTACTTC

D: NA
J: TRBJ2-2
size: NA
V: TRBV27
CDR3: CASSFQGELAGELFF
DNA: TGTGCCAGCAGTTTTCAGGGAGAGCTCGCCGGGGAGCTGTTTTTT

D: NA
J: TRBJ1-1
size: NA
V: TRBV5-8
CDR3: CASSNKLGEEAFF
DNA: TGTGCCAGCAGCAATAAATTAGGAGAAGAAGCTTTCTTT

D: NA
J: TRBJ2-2
size: NA
V: TRBV4-1
CDR3: CASSPSSGNTGELFF
DNA: TGCGCCAGCAGCCCGAGCTCAGGGAACACCGGGGAGCTGTTTTTT